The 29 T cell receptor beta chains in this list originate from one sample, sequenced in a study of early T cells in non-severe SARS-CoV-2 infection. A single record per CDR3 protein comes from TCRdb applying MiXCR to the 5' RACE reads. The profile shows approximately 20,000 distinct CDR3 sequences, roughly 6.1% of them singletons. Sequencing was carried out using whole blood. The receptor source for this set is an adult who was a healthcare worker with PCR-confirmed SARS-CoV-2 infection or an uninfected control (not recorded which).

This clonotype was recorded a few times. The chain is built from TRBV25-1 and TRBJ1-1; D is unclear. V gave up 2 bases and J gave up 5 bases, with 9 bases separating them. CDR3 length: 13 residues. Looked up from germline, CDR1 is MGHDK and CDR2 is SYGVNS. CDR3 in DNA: TGTGCCAGCAGTGAAGGAGATCGGACTGAAGCTTTCTTT. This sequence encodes CASSEGDRTEAFF.

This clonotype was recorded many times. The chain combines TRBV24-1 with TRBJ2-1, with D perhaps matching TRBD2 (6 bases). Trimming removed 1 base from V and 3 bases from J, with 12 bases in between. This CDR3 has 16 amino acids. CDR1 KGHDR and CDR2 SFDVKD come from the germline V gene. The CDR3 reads CATSDLSAGNYNEQFF. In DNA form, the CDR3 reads TGTGCCACCAGTGATTTATCAGCGGGTAACTACAATGAGCAGTTCTTC.

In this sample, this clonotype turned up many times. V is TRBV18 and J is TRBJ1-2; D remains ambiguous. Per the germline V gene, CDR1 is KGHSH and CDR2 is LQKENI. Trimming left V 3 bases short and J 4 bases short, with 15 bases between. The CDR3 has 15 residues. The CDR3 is CASSPGSGLTYGYTF. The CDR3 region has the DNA TGTGCCAGCTCACCGGGGTCTGGCCTTACCTATGGCTACACCTTC. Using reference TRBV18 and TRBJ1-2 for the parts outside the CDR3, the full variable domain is NAGVMQNPRHLVRRRGQEARLRCSPMKGHSHVYWYRQLPEEGLKFMVYLQKENIIDESGMPKERFSAEFPKEGPSILRIQQVVRGDSAAYFCASSPGSGLTYGYTFGSGTRLTVV.

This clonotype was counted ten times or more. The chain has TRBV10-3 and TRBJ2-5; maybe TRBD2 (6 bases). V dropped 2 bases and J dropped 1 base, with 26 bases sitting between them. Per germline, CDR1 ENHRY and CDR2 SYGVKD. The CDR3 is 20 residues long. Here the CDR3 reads CAISEPRRRGLKDTQETQYF. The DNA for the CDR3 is TGTGCCATCAGTGAGCCACGGAGGCGGGGACTGAAAGACACCCAAGAGACCCAGTACTTC.

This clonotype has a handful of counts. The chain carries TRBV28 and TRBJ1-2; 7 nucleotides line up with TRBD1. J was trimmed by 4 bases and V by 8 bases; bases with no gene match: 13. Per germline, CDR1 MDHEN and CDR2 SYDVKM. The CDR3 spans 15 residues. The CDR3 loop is CASRPTGAVSYGYTF. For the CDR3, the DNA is TGTGCCAGCCGACCTACAGGGGCGGTTAGCTATGGCTACACCTTC.

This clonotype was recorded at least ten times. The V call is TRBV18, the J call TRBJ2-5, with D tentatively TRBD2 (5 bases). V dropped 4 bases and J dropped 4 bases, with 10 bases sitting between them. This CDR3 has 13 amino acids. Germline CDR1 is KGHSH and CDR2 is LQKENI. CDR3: CASSRPAGETQYF. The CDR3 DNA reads TGTGCCAGCTCACGCCCCGCGGGAGAGACCCAGTACTTC.

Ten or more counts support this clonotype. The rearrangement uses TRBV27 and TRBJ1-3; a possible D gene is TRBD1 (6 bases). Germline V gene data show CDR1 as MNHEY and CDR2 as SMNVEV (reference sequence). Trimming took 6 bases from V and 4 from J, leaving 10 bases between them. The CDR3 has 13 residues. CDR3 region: CASSSQGGNTIYF. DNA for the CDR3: TGTGCCAGCAGCTCACAGGGAGGAAACACCATATATTTT.

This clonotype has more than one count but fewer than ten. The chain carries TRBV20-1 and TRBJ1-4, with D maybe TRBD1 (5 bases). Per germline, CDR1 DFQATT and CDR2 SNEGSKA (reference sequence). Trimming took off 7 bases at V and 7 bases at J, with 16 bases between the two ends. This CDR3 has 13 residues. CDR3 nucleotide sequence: TGCAGTGTCAGAAGGGGTGAGGCTGAAAAACTGTTTTTT. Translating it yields CSVRRGEAEKLFF.

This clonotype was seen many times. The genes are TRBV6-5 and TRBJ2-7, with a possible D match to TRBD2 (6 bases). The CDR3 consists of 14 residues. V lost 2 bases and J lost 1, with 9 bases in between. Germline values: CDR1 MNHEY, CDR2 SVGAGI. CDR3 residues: CASSYAGPSYEQYF. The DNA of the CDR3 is TGTGCCAGCAGTTACGCGGGACCGTCCTACGAGCAGTACTTC.

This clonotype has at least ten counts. The CDR3 DNA reads as TGTGCCAGCAGACCCATGGACAACGGGAACTATGGCTACACCTTC. It is translated as CASRPMDNGNYGYTF. The chain links TRBV21-1 to TRBJ1-2; TRBD1, the table's D call, lacks a check against the DNA. TRBV21-1 is noted as a pseudogene. The CDR3 is 15 residues long.

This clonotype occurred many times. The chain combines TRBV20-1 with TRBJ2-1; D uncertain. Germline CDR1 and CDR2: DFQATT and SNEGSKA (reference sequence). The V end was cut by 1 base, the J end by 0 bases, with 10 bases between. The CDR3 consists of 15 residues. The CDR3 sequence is CSARGASTSYNEQFF. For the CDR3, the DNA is TGCAGTGCTAGAGGCGCTAGTACCTCCTACAATGAGCAGTTCTTC.

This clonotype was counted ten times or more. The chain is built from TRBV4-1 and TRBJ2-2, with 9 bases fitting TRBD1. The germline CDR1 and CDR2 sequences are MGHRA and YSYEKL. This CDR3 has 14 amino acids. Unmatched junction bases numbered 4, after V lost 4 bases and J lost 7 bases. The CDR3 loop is CASSRTGVGGELFF. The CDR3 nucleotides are TGCGCCAGCAGCCGGACAGGGGTCGGCGGGGAGCTGTTTTTT.

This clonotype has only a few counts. The CDR3 DNA follows: TGTGCCAGTAGTATAAAAGGCGGGAGACAGACGAATGAGCAGTTCTTC. Its translation: CASSIKGGRQTNEQFF. The rearrangement links TRBV19 to TRBJ2-1, with 7 bases fitting TRBD2. Germline CDR1 LNHDA, CDR2 SQIVND (reference sequence). The V and J ends lost 2 bases and 7 bases, in that order; junction bases with no gene match: 11. The CDR3 sequence is 16 residues long.

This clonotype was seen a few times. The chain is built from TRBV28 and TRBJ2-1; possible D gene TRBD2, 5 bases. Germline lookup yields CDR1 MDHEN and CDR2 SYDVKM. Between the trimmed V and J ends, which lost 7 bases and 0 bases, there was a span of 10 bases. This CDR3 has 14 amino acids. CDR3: CASKIGSSYNEQFF. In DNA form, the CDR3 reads TGTGCCAGCAAGATAGGGAGCTCCTACAATGAGCAGTTCTTC.

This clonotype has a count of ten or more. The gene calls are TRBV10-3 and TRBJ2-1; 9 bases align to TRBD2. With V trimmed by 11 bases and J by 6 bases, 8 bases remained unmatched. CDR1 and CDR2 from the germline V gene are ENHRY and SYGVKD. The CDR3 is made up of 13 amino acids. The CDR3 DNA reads TGTGCCGCGAGCGGGGGGCTCTCCAATGAGCAGTTCTTC. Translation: CAASGGLSNEQFF.

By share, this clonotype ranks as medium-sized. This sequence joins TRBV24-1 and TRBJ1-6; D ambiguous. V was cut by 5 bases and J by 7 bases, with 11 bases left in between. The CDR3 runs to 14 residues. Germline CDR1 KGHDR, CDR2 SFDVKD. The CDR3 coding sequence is TGTGCCACCAGTGCTGAACACCCAAATTCACCCCTCCACTTT. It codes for CATSAEHPNSPLHF.

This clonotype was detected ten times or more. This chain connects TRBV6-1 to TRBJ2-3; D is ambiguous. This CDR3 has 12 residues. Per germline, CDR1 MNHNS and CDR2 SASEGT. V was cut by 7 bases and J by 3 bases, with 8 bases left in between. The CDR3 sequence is CASTGGTDTQYF. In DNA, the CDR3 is TGTGCCAGCACAGGCGGAACAGATACGCAGTATTTT.

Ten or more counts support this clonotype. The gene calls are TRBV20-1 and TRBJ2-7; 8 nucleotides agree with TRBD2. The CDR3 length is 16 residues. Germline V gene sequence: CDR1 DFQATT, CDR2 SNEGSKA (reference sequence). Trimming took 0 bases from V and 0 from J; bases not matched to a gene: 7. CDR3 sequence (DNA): TGCAGTGCTAGAGATAGGGGACTAGTTTTCTCCTACGAGCAGTACTTC. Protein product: CSARDRGLVFSYEQYF.

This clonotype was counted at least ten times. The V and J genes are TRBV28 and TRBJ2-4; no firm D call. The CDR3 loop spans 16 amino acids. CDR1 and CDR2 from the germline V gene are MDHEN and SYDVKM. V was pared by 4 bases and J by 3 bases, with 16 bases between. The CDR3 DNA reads TGTGCCAGCAGTTCCTCCCGATTATTCGTCAAAAACATTCAGTACTTC. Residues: CASSSSRLFVKNIQYF.

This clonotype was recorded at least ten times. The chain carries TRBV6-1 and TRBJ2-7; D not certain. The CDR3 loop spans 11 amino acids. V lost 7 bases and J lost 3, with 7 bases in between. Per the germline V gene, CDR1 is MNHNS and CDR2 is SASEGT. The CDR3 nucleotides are TGTGCCAGCACATCCTACTACGAGCAGTACTTC. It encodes CASTSYYEQYF.

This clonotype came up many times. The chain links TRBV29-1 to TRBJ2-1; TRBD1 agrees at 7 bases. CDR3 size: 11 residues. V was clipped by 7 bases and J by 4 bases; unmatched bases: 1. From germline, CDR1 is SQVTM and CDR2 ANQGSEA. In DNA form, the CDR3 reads TGCAGCGCGGGACAGTACAATGAGCAGTTCTTC. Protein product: CSAGQYNEQFF.

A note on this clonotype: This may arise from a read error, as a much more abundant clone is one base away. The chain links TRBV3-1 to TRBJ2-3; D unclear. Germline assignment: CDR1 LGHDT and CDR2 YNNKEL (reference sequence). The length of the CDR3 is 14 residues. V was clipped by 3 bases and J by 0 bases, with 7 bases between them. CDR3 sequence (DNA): TGTGCCAGCAGCCATGTGCAGAGCACAGATACGCAGTATTTT. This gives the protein CASSHVQSTDTQYF.

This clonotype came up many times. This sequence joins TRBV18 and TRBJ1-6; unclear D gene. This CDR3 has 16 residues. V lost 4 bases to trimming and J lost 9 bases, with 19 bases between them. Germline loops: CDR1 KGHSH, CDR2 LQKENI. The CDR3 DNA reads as TGTGCCAGCTCACTAGAGATTCGAGAAGCGGGTTCACCCCTCCACTTT. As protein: CASSLEIREAGSPLHF.

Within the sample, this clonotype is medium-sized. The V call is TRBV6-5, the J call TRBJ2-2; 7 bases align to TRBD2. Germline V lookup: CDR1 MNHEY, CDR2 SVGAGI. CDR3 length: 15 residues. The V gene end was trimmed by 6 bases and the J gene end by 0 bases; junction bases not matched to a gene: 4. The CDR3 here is CASRAGRPNTGELFF. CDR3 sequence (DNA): TGTGCCAGCAGAGCGGGGAGACCGAACACCGGGGAGCTGTTTTTT.

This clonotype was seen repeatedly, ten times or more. The chain's CDR3 is CSARLAGYYEQYF. In nucleotides, the CDR3 is TGCAGTGCCAGACTAGCGGGATACTACGAGCAGTACTTC. The V call is TRBV20-1, the J call TRBJ2-7, with 11 bases that match TRBD2. The CDR3 totals 13 residues. V gave up 6 bases and J gave up 3 bases; unmatched junction bases: 4. Germline-derived CDR1 and CDR2 are DFQATT and SNEGSKA (reference sequence).

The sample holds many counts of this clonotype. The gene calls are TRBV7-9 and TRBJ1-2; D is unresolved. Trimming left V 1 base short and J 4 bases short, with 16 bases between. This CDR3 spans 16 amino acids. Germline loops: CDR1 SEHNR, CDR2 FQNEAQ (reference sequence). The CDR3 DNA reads TGTGCCAGCAGCTTAGTGCAGGCCGAGGCGGGCTATGGCTACACCTTC. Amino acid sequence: CASSLVQAEAGYGYTF.

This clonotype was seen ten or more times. Here the CDR3 reads CASSSGQTITDTQYF. CDR3 nucleotides: TGCGCCAGCAGCTCCGGACAGACAATCACAGATACGCAGTATTTT. The rearrangement joins TRBV5-1 to TRBJ2-3; tentatively, D is TRBD1 (6 bases). Germline CDR1 and CDR2: SGHRS and YFSETQ. This CDR3 contains 15 residues. With 3 bases removed from V and 2 bases from J, the gap between germline ends came to 13 bases.

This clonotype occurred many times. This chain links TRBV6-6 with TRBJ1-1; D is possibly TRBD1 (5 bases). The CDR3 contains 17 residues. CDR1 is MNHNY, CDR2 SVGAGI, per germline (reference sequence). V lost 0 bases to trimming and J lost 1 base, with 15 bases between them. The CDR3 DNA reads TGTGCCAGCAGTTACTCGATTGGTGGGGCGTCGAACACTGAAGCTTTCTTT. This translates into CASSYSIGGASNTEAFF.

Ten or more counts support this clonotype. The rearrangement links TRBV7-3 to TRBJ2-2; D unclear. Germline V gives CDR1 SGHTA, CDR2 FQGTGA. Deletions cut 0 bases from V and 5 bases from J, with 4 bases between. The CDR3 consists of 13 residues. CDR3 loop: CASSLTGTGELFF. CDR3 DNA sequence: TGTGCCAGCAGCTTAACCGGAACCGGGGAGCTGTTTTTT.